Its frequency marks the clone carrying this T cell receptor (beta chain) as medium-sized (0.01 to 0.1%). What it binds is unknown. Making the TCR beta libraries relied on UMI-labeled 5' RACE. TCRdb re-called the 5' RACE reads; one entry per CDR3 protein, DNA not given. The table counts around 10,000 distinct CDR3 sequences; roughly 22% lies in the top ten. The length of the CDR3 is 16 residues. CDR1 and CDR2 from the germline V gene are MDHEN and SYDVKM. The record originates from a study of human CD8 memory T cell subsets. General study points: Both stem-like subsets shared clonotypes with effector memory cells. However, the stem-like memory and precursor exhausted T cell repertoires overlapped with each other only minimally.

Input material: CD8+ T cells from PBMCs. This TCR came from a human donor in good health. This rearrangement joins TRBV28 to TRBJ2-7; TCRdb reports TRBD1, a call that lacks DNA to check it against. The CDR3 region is CASSLSPSARLAEQYF.